This TCR beta chain stems from a study of T cells after yellow fever vaccination. Germline CDR1 and CDR2: SGHKS and YYEKEE (reference sequence). The V end lost 3 bases, the J end lost 0 bases, and 11 bases lay between the germline ends. The CDR3 covers 15 residues. TCRdb re-called the 5' RACE reads with MiXCR, one entry per CDR3 protein. Of hundreds of thousands of distinct CDR3 sequences in the sample, approximately 16% were seen once. Sample: PBMCs, taken about 5 days after the first yellow fever vaccination. The TCR was taken from a young man who received the YFV17D yellow fever vaccine. The chain carries TRBV5-5 and TRBJ2-3; D gene uncertain. The CDR3 DNA sequence: TGTGCCAGCAGCTCCCCGAGCGCTAGCACAGATACGCAGTATTTT. It encodes CASSSPSASTDTQYF.